The entry that follows covers one T cell receptor beta chain sequence. Its antigen remains undetermined. The sample holds no much larger clone one base away, and base qualities are not on file. This sample stems from a study of T cells in Graves' hyperthyroidism and ophthalmopathy (dated by TCRdb to about 2019). Background for the entire study: Peripheral blood was collected at initial diagnosis, before any treatment. To identify distinguishing TCR V-J signatures, a discovery cohort of around 100 patients was used, comprising roughly 45 with Graves' ophthalmopathy and around 60 with stable Graves' hyperthyroidism. Prospective prediction of ophthalmopathy was tested in an independent validation cohort consisting of fewer than 20 hyperthyroidism patients and around 16 patients who later progressed to ophthalmopathy. The 90 to 100 discovery patients were randomly split 7:3 into training and test sets. Thyroid tissue and blood T-cell repertoires from several Graves' hyperthyroidism patients were also compared in the study. After sampling, hyperthyroidism patients received methimazole starting at 30 mg daily, and ophthalmopathy patients received high-dose intravenous methylprednisolone. TCR Vbeta CDR3 sequencing of 120 to 150 peripheral blood samples (roughly 41 ophthalmopathy, over 70 hyperthyroidism and some 17 progressor patients) is reported in the paper.

The CDR1 and CDR2 encoded by the germline V gene are SGHVS and FNYEAQ. V ends up 2 bases short and J 7 bases short, with an unmatched junction base count of 8. Spanning cysteine to phenylalanine, the CDR3 consists of 16 amino acids. The only DNA kept is the CDR3, 48 bases in frame from the first base. The study at large found these results: Blood samples also contained most of the expanded thyroid clonotypes (frequency above 0.001), which suggests that blood repertoires may reflect thyroid immune responses. In validation, progression to ophthalmopathy was predicted by the model with 55% to 71% sensitivity and nearly 75% specificity, a median of approximately 6.5 months before onset. A 13 V-J signature model separated ophthalmopathy from stable hyperthyroidism, with 87.88% sensitivity and approximately 81% specificity in cross-validation and 80%/75% in testing. No statistical method was used to fix the sample size in advance, and group allocation was not hidden from the investigators.

Amplification of TCR beta CDR3 regions was carried out from RNA transcripts. For the first round of RT-PCR on the TCR CDR3, the HTBI primer set was used together with the Qiagen OneStep RT-PCR kit. A second multiplex PCR round built the libraries, followed by size selection and purification. Paired-end sequencing of the libraries was performed with 100 bp reads on an Illumina HiSeq2000. Regarding the original processing steps: SOAPnuke was used to process the raw data, removing reads that contained adapters or uncalled bases, had a mean Phred below 15, or lacked an exact match to the constant primer or identifier. High-quality paired reads were merged using COPE v1.2.5, and each unique nucleotide sequence was defined as a clonotype. MiTCR v1.1 was used to align clonotypes to the IMGT TRBV, TRBD and TRBJ reference segments. The analysis included only V-J combinations with a frequency above 0.0001, which together covered around 99% of the repertoires. A TCS score was defined as the ratio between F50 (clonal expansion) and ExV (chaos), using BLOSUM62-based TCRdist between CDR3 peptides within each V-J. Welch's t-statistics and random forest reduced roughly 500 V-J features to about 13, which were used in a naive Bayes classifier (R e1071). TCRdb trimmed the raw reads at Q25, called clones with MiXCR and kept productive beta chains. Rows with a matching CDR3 protein are joined into one entry that keeps the most common DNA and genes. TCRdb, not the original authors, processed these V and J calls. In all, the sample holds 450,000 to 600,000 distinct CDR3 sequences, and around 15% of those were seen once. The ten top clones hold about 14% of the sample.

Graves' hyperthyroidism was defined as stable when no progression to ophthalmopathy occurred over 18 months of follow-up. Hyperthyroidism patients were newly diagnosed, had a disease duration of under 2 months, and were aged 18 to 65 years. Any patient with an uncontrolled infection, another autoimmune disease, pregnancy or lactation was excluded. Diagnoses relied on clinical symptoms, serum thyroxine and TRAb, thyroid ultrasound and orbital computed tomography. Ficoll-Paque density gradient centrifugation was used to isolate PBMCs from around 10 ml of fresh peripheral blood. Trizol reagent was used to extract total RNA, and RNA quality was then checked on an Agilent 2100 Bioanalyzer.

This TCR derives from a woman aged 40 to 50 with Graves' hyperthyroidism. Sequenced: blood. This sequence uses TRBV7-6 and TRBJ2-1, with TRBD2 identical over 10 junction bases. This receptor carries the CDR3 CASSLLASGGANEQFF. The DNA reads TGTGCCAGCAGCTTATTGGCTAGCGGGGGAGCTAATGAGCAGTTCTTC.